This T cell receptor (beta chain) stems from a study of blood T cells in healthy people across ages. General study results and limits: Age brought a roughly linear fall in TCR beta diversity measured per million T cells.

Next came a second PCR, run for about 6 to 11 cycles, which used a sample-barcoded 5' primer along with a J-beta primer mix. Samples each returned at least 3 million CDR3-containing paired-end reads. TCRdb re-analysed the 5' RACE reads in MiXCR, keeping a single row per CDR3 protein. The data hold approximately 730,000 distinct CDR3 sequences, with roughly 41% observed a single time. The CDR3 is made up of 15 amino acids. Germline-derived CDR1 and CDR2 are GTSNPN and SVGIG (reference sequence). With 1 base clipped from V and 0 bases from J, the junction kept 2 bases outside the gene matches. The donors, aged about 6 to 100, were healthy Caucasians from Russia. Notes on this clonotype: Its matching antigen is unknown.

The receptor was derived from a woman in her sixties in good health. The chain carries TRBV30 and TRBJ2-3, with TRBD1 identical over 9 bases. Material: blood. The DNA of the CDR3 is TGTGCCTGGAGTGGGGGACAGGGTAGCACAGATACGCAGTATTTT. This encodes CAWSGGQGSTDTQYF.